The 23 T cell receptor beta chains below all came from one sample that was sequenced in a study of shared clonotypes between healthy human individuals. Sequencing was performed with immunoSEQ multiplex PCR; in TCRdb, only in-frame clones are kept and a portion is missing. Of over 1.4 million clones in the sample, about 96% were seen once. The sequenced sample was naive CD4+ T cells sorted from blood. The subset denotes: CD45RA+ positively selected. The receptors stem from a man aged 25-45 years in good health.

This rearrangement joins TRBV7-2 to TRBJ2-7; weak D call: TRBD2 (6 bases). The germline V gene encodes CDR1 SGHTA and CDR2 FQGNSA. Between the trimmed V and J ends, which lost 0 bases and 6 bases, there was a span of 21 bases. The CDR3 sequence is 17 residues long. The CDR3 DNA reads as TGTGCCAGCAGCTTAGCCGCGTTACCGCGGGGCTCGCGCGAGCAGTACTTC. Its translation is CASSLAALPRGSREQYF.

This chain links TRBV10-3 with TRBJ2-5; TRBD2 agrees at 13 bases. CDR3 length equals 14 residues. V trimming: 11 bases; J trimming: 5 bases; junction bases outside the gene matches: 8. Germline V gives CDR1 ENHRY, CDR2 SYGVKD. The CDR3: CAVGLAGEGETQYF. The DNA for the CDR3 is TGTGCCGTCGGACTAGCGGGAGAAGGGGAGACCCAGTACTTC.

This rearrangement joins TRBV9 to TRBJ2-1, with 7 bases lining up with TRBD2. The CDR3 is made up of 16 amino acids. The germline gives CDR1 SGDLS, CDR2 YYNGEE. The V segment lost 0 bases and the J segment 9 bases; nucleotides outside the gene matches: 12. For the CDR3, the DNA is TGTGCCAGCAGCGTAGCAGCGGGGAGTGGGACGGCTGAGCAGTTCTTC. This sequence encodes CASSVAAGSGTAEQFF.

The CDR3 here is CASSVRQGYGYTF. In DNA form, the CDR3 reads TGTGCCAGCAGTGTGAGACAGGGGTATGGCTACACCTTC. The genes are TRBV6-1 and TRBJ1-2, with TRBD1 matching 8 bases. With 4 bases clipped from V and 5 bases from J, the junction kept 3 bases outside the gene matches. Germline CDR1 MNHNS, CDR2 SASEGT. There are 13 residues in the CDR3.

V and J are TRBV27 and TRBJ2-2; 9 bases map to TRBD2. CDR1 MNHEY and CDR2 SMNVEV come from the germline V gene (reference sequence). CDR3 size: 16 residues. After removal of 6 bases from V and 3 bases from J, the junction contained 8 bases not matched to a gene. The CDR3 DNA is TGTGCCAGCAGCCGATTAGCGGGAGCGTACACCGGGGAGCTGTTTTTT. Protein sequence: CASSRLAGAYTGELFF.

The genes are TRBV18 and TRBJ2-1; 9 bases agree with TRBD2. Germline-derived CDR1 and CDR2 are KGHSH and LQKENI. The trim removed 2 bases at V and 10 bases at J, leaving 6 bases unmatched. The length of the CDR3 is 14 residues. In DNA form, the CDR3 reads TGTGCCAGCTCACCAGCGGGAGGGCCAGGGGAGCAGTTCTTC. This translates into CASSPAGGPGEQFF.

V and J are TRBV11-2 and TRBJ2-7; D is perhaps TRBD1 or TRBD2 (5 bases each). Per the germline V gene, CDR1 is SGHAT and CDR2 is FQNNGV. V shed 5 bases and J shed 0 bases, with 11 bases lying between them. The CDR3 runs to 14 residues. The CDR3 DNA sequence: TGTGCCAGCAGCATGGGACCTAGCTCCTACGAGCAGTACTTC. Protein sequence: CASSMGPSSYEQYF.

Only a few counts were recorded for this clone. This rearrangement joins TRBV28 to TRBJ1-2; D may be TRBD1 (6 bases). From germline, CDR1 is MDHEN and CDR2 SYDVKM. Trimming stripped 6 bases from V and 7 bases from J, with 15 bases between. This CDR3 has 13 residues. In nucleotides, the CDR3 is TGTGCCAGCAGCTACGACAGGTTAGGTGGCTACACCTTC. It translates to CASSYDRLGGYTF.

The genes are TRBV29-1 and TRBJ2-5; the match to TRBD1 covers 10 bases. V shed 1 base and J 5 bases; nucleotides not matched to a gene: 1. This CDR3 comprises 13 residues. CDR1 SQVTM and CDR2 ANQGSEA come from the germline V gene. CDR3 sequence (DNA): TGCAGCGTTGAAGGACAGGGGGCGGAGACCCAGTACTTC. This translates into CSVEGQGAETQYF.

V is TRBV2 and J is TRBJ1-4; D is uncertain. Deletions cut 4 bases from V and 7 bases from J, with 13 bases between. Germline lookup yields CDR1 SNHLY and CDR2 FYNNEI. This CDR3 comprises 14 residues. The CDR3 nucleotides are TGTGCCAGCAGTGGGGGTACCCATACTGAAAAACTGTTTTTT. This sequence encodes CASSGGTHTEKLFF. Drawing the rest from reference TRBV2 and TRBJ1-4, the complete variable domain is EPEVTQTPSHQVTQMGQEVILRCVPISNHLYFYWYRQILGQKVEFLVSFYNNEISEKSEIFDDQFSVERPDGSNFTLKIRSTKLEDSAMYFCASSGGTHTEKLFFGSGTQLSVL.

This clone was seen once. This chain joins TRBV6-1 and TRBJ2-7, with D unclear. The V gene lost 3 bases and the J gene lost 4 bases, with 16 bases spanning the gap. The CDR3 spans 15 residues. Germline V gene data show CDR1 as MNHNS and CDR2 as SASEGT. The chain's CDR3 is CASSDWSSLKYEQYF. Written as DNA, the CDR3 is TGTGCCAGCAGTGATTGGTCCTCATTAAAGTACGAGCAGTACTTC.

This clone appeared once. V gene TRBV2 combines with J gene TRBJ2-7; the D gene could be TRBD1 or TRBD2 (5 bases each). CDR3 length: 15 residues. Germline V gene data show CDR1 as SNHLY and CDR2 as FYNNEI. The V gene lost 1 base and the J gene lost 3 bases, with 13 bases spanning the gap. The CDR3 nucleotides read TGTGCCAGCAGTGAAGAGGGACCCAGCAACTACGAGCAGTACTTC. Translated, it gives CASSEEGPSNYEQYF.

The V call is TRBV5-4, the J call TRBJ1-5; D gene unclear. CDR1 and CDR2 (germline): SGHNT, YYREEE (reference sequence). This CDR3 has 16 amino acids. Trimming took off 1 base at V and 0 bases at J, with 11 bases between the two ends. The CDR3 spells CASSLISTASNQPQHF. The CDR3 DNA is TGTGCCAGCAGCTTGATATCGACGGCTAGCAATCAGCCCCAGCATTTT.

This clone was seen a handful of times. The chain employs TRBV6-5 and TRBJ2-6; no firm D call. CDR3 length equals 12 residues. Trimming pared 8 bases from V and 4 bases from J, leaving 6 bases between. Germline V gives CDR1 MNHEY, CDR2 SVGAGI. Here the CDR3 reads CASSKGANVLTF. Here the CDR3 DNA reads TGTGCCAGCTCAAAGGGGGCCAACGTCCTGACTTTC.

The chain is built from TRBV5-1 and TRBJ2-3; TRBD2 is a possible D gene (5 bases). Trimming pared 4 bases from V and 2 bases from J, leaving 14 bases between. CDR3 length equals 15 residues. Germline-derived CDR1 and CDR2 are SGHRS and YFSETQ. CDR3 nucleotides: TGCGCCAGCAGCCCCCAGGCTAGCCCCACAGATACGCAGTATTTT. Protein sequence: CASSPQASPTDTQYF.

This clone was observed once. This specimen includes other DNA sequences encoding the same CDR3. The genes are TRBV6-5 and TRBJ1-5; D is uncertain. CDR1 and CDR2 (germline): MNHEY, SVGAGI. V was shortened by 0 bases and J by 0 bases, with 3 bases between the two germline ends. The CDR3 sequence is 14 residues long. For the CDR3, the DNA is TGTGCCAGCAGTTACTCGAGTAGCAATCAGCCCCAGCATTTT. Translating it yields CASSYSSSNQPQHF.

This chain connects TRBV6-5 to TRBJ2-1; 7 bases map to TRBD2. The trim removed 4 bases at V and 5 bases at J, leaving 8 bases unmatched. The V gene's germline CDR1 is MNHEY and CDR2 SVGAGI. The CDR3 has 15 amino acids. The CDR3 loop is CASSSIGLADNEQFF. In DNA form, the CDR3 reads TGTGCCAGCAGTTCCATAGGTCTAGCGGACAATGAGCAGTTCTTC.

This chain connects TRBV2 to TRBJ1-2, with no clear D. This CDR3 is 12 amino acids long. The ends were cut back, 6 bases at V and 3 bases at J, with 8 bases in the middle. Germline values: CDR1 SNHLY, CDR2 FYNNEI. The CDR3 reads CASSPGYYGYTF. The CDR3 bases are TGTGCCAGCAGCCCGGGATACTATGGCTACACCTTC.

The chain combines TRBV5-1 with TRBJ2-5, with TRBD2 identical over 11 bases. J lost 3 bases, V lost 5 bases, and 0 bases had no gene match. The CDR3 has 13 residues. The germline V gene has CDR1 SGHRS and CDR2 YFSETQ. This chain's CDR3 is CASRLAGEETQYF. The CDR3 DNA reads as TGCGCCAGCAGACTAGCGGGAGAAGAGACCCAGTACTTC.

The rearrangement links TRBV11-3 to TRBJ2-3; 9 bases align to TRBD2. V shed 1 base and J 5 bases; nucleotides not matched to a gene: 4. Germline-derived CDR1 and CDR2 are SGHNT and YENEEA. CDR3 size: 15 residues. The CDR3 spells CASSLGDSGRDTQYF. CDR3 sequence (DNA): TGTGCCAGCAGCTTAGGGGATAGCGGGAGAGATACGCAGTATTTT.

V gene TRBV7-9 combines with J gene TRBJ1-4; the D is unclear. This CDR3 has 12 amino acids. V dropped 3 bases and J dropped 7 bases, with 6 bases sitting between them. Germline values: CDR1 SEHNR, CDR2 FQNEAQ (reference sequence). CDR3 DNA: TGTGCCAGCAGCTTCACACCTGAAAAACTGTTTTTT. Protein sequence: CASSFTPEKLFF.

V and J are TRBV5-4 and TRBJ2-1; no firm D call. The CDR3 has 12 amino acids. Per germline, CDR1 SGHNT and CDR2 YYREEE (reference sequence). The V end lost 1 base, the J end lost 8 bases, and 7 bases lay between the germline ends. CDR3 loop: CASSLFVDEQFF. DNA for the CDR3: TGTGCCAGCAGCTTGTTTGTCGATGAGCAGTTCTTC.

This clone was counted between two and nine times. The J gene is TRBJ1-5, the V gene TRBV9, with no clear D. Germline lookup yields CDR1 SGDLS and CDR2 YYNGEE. CDR3 length: 16 amino acids. The germline V and J ends were trimmed by 0 bases and 0 bases, with 10 bases remaining between them. CDR3 DNA sequence: TGTGCCAGCAGCGTAGCACGATGGGATAGCAATCAGCCCCAGCATTTT. Translating it yields CASSVARWDSNQPQHF. Variable domain in full (rest from reference TRBV9 and TRBJ1-5): DSGVTQTPKHLITATGQRVTLRCSPRSGDLSVYWYQQSLDQGLQFLIQYYNGEERAKGNILERFSAQQFPDLHSELNLSSLELGDSALYFCASSVARWDSNQPQHFGDGTRLSIL.